The 28 T cell receptor beta chains below come from one sample, sequenced in a study of OX40 agonist ivuxolimab in advanced cancers. The protocol was immunoSEQ multiplex PCR, while the TCRdb copy is restricted to in-frame clones and leaves out a portion. The repertoire consists of around 61,000 clones, with 92% occurring once and the leading ten covering roughly 25%. Specimen: CD4+ or CD8+ T cells sorted from blood, collected in a trial of the OX40 agonist ivuxolimab. Source of these receptors: an adult with an advanced solid tumor such as melanoma, head and neck, liver or kidney cancer.

DNA of the CDR3: TGCGCCAGCAGCCAAGATGAGGGAACTGGGGCCAACGTCCTGACTTTC. Amino acid sequence: CASSQDEGTGANVLTF. The chain is built from TRBV4-3 and TRBJ2-6, with D perhaps matching TRBD2 (5 bases). The CDR3 contains 16 residues. CDR1 is LGHNA and CDR2 is YSLEER in the germline V gene. Trimming removed 0 bases at V and 2 bases at J, with 8 bases between.

The gene calls are TRBV2 and TRBJ2-1; TRBD1 is a possible D gene (7 bases). The CDR3 has 15 residues. With 7 bases removed from V and 0 bases from J, the gap between germline ends came to 13 bases. Germline V gene sequence: CDR1 SNHLY, CDR2 FYNNEI. The CDR3 nucleotides read TGTGCCAGCACAGGGGGGACACCCTCCTACAATGAGCAGTTCTTC. It yields the protein CASTGGTPSYNEQFF.

The genes are TRBV30 and TRBJ1-2; D is possibly TRBD1 (5 bases). In germline, CDR1 is GTSNPN, CDR2 SVGIG (reference sequence). V was trimmed by 7 bases and J by 7 bases, leaving 22 bases between them. CDR3 size: 14 residues. For the CDR3, the DNA is TGTGCCTCACCCTCGAGGGGTGGCTTGTTTGGCTACACCTTC. Its protein product is CASPSRGGLFGYTF.

The V and J genes are TRBV27 and TRBJ2-1, with D possibly TRBD2 on 6 matching bases. Trimming removed 3 bases at V and 2 bases at J, with 11 bases between. The CDR3 consists of 15 residues. Germline values: CDR1 MNHEY, CDR2 SMNVEV (reference sequence). The CDR3 DNA sequence: TGTGCCAGCAGTTTTGGAGGGGCGACCTACAATGAGCAGTTCTTC. Protein product: CASSFGGATYNEQFF.

The rearrangement joins TRBV7-8 to TRBJ2-3, with D tentatively TRBD1 (6 bases). This CDR3 comprises 15 residues. The germline gives CDR1 SGHVS, CDR2 FQNEAQ. V lost 5 bases and J lost 1, with 13 bases in between. CDR3 loop: CASSRQVLGTDTQYF. CDR3 DNA: TGTGCCAGCAGCAGACAGGTTTTGGGCACAGATACGCAGTATTTT.

This clone came up once. The chain joins TRBV9 to TRBJ2-7; tentative D call: TRBD2 (5 bases). The CDR3 loop spans 11 amino acids. The germline CDR1 and CDR2 sequences are SGDLS and YYNGEE. V was cut by 3 bases and J by 6 bases, with 7 bases left in between. CDR3 sequence (DNA): TGTGCCAGCAGCGCGGCGGGCGAGCAGTACTTC. It specifies CASSAAGEQYF.

This chain links TRBV6-6 with TRBJ1-2, with D maybe TRBD1 (6 bases). V gave up 3 bases and J gave up 2 bases, with 16 bases separating them. The CDR3 consists of 16 residues. From germline, CDR1 is MNHNY and CDR2 SVGAGI (reference sequence). The CDR3 DNA reads as TGTGCCAGCAGTTATACCATTAACAGGGCCAACTATGGCTACACCTTC. Its protein product is CASSYTINRANYGYTF.

This clone was seen a single time. V is TRBV6-6 and J is TRBJ2-1, with TRBD2 identical over 9 bases. Germline V lookup: CDR1 MNHNY, CDR2 SVGAGI (reference sequence). The CDR3 extends over 13 amino acids. The ends lost 8 bases at V and 8 bases at J; junction bases unmatched: 7. CDR3 sequence (DNA): TGTGCCAGCGGGGCTAGCGGGACTCATGAGCAGTTCTTC. Translation: CASGASGTHEQFF.

The genes are TRBV7-6 and TRBJ2-1; possible D gene TRBD2, 6 bases. V lost 5 bases and J lost 7, with 15 bases in between. Germline V gives CDR1 SGHVS, CDR2 FNYEAQ. This CDR3 has 14 residues. The CDR3 sequence is CASSHRLGWNEQFF. Written as DNA, the CDR3 is TGTGCCAGCAGCCACAGACTAGGGTGGAATGAGCAGTTCTTC.

DNA for the CDR3: TGTGCCAGCCCTCCGGGGACTGGAAACACCATATATTTT. Translated: CASPPGTGNTIYF. The chain is built from TRBV6-1 and TRBJ1-3; D gene unclear. CDR1 is MNHNS and CDR2 is SASEGT in the germline V gene. Trimming removed 8 bases from V and 2 bases from J, with 10 bases in between. The CDR3 is 13 amino acids.

CDR3 nucleotide sequence: TGTGCCAGCAGTGTCCAATGGGGCTACACCTTC. It is translated as CASSVQWGYTF. The chain uses TRBV6-1 and TRBJ1-2; D remains unclear. The CDR3 runs to 11 residues. CDR1 MNHNS and CDR2 SASEGT come from the germline V gene. V lost 4 bases and J lost 8, with 8 bases in between.

This clone has only one observation. The chain has TRBV9 and TRBJ1-6; no definite D call. The CDR3 loop spans 14 amino acids. Germline CDR1 is SGDLS and CDR2 is YYNGEE. Trimming shortened V by 4 bases and J by 7 bases, and 12 bases separated the two germline ends. CDR3 coding DNA: TGTGCCAGCAGCCCCCGGGCAGACAATTCACCCCTCCACTTT. Translating gives CASSPRADNSPLHF.

This clone is classed as medium-sized. The chain combines TRBV19 with TRBJ2-3; D is uncertain. Trimming shortened V by 3 bases and J by 6 bases, and 10 bases separated the two germline ends. Germline CDR1 is LNHDA and CDR2 is SQIVND (reference sequence). CDR3 length: 13 amino acids. The DNA of the CDR3 is TGTGCCAGTAGTATCCTAGGATCCGATACGCAGTATTTT. Translated: CASSILGSDTQYF.

The V call is TRBV9, the J call TRBJ2-3; 9 nucleotides align to TRBD1. In germline, CDR1 is SGDLS, CDR2 YYNGEE. The CDR3 runs 16 residues. V lost 3 bases, J lost 2 bases, and 7 bases stayed unmatched. CDR3 DNA: TGTGCCAGCAGCGGGATCGGGACAGGGACCACAGATACGCAGTATTTT. Residues: CASSGIGTGTTDTQYF.

The V gene is TRBV7-9, the J gene TRBJ1-5; D is uncertain. Per germline, CDR1 SEHNR and CDR2 FQNEAQ (reference sequence). V was cut by 3 bases and J by 3 bases, with 6 bases left in between. CDR3 length: 13 amino acids. This chain's CDR3 is CASSLGNNQPQHF. In DNA form, the CDR3 reads TGTGCCAGCAGCTTGGGGAACAATCAGCCCCAGCATTTT.

CDR3 loop: CATSRDHGEGSYNEQFF. As DNA, the CDR3 is TGTGCCACCAGCAGAGACCATGGGGAGGGGTCCTACAATGAGCAGTTCTTC. The chain combines TRBV15 with TRBJ2-1; 7 bases line up with TRBD2. Germline V CDR1 and CDR2: LNHNV, YYDKDF (reference sequence). This CDR3 has 17 amino acids. V lost 0 bases and J lost 1; bases outside the gene matches: 6.

V is TRBV5-4 and J is TRBJ1-1; D call uncertain. V lost 4 bases, J lost 6 bases, and 7 bases lay in between. This CDR3 is built from 11 residues. The germline gives CDR1 SGHNT, CDR2 YYREEE (reference sequence). This CDR3 reads CASSLGAEAFF. CDR3 sequence (DNA): TGTGCCAGCAGCCTCGGGGCTGAAGCTTTCTTT. Full variable domain (rest looked up from reference TRBV5-4 and TRBJ1-1): ETGVTQSPTHLIKTRGQQVTLRCSSQSGHNTVSWYQQALGQGPQFIFQYYREEENGRGNFPPRFSGLQFPNYSSELNVNALELDDSALYLCASSLGAEAFFGQGTRLTVV.

The chain links TRBV7-2 to TRBJ2-5; possibly TRBD1 or TRBD2 for D (6 bases each). CDR1 and CDR2 (germline): SGHTA, FQGNSA. The CDR3 runs to 16 residues. The ends were cut back, 5 bases at V and 5 bases at J, with 21 bases in the middle. The CDR3, as DNA: TGTGCCAGCAGCCCACAGCTCGATGGAGGGGGGGAGACCCAGTACTTC. Protein: CASSPQLDGGGETQYF.

For the CDR3, the DNA is TGCAGCGTTGCCGGCGGGAGGGTATATGAGCAGTTCTTC. Protein sequence: CSVAGGRVYEQFF. The rearrangement links TRBV29-1 to TRBJ2-1, with 9 bases identical to TRBD2. Germline V lookup: CDR1 SQVTM, CDR2 ANQGSEA. V lost 4 bases and J lost 8; bases outside the gene matches: 6. This CDR3 region has 13 residues.

The chain has TRBV6-5 and TRBJ1-1, with D unclear. With 5 bases removed from V and 1 base from J, the gap between germline ends came to 14 bases. The CDR3 is made up of 15 amino acids. Germline V gene data show CDR1 as MNHEY and CDR2 as SVGAGI. The CDR3 DNA follows: TGTGCCAGCAGTCCCATATTTTCCGGGAACACTGAAGCTTTCTTT. Its protein product is CASSPIFSGNTEAFF.

The V call is TRBV28, the J call TRBJ1-6; tentatively, D is TRBD1 (6 bases). V was shortened by 5 bases and J by 4 bases, with 12 bases between the two germline ends. Germline V gene sequence: CDR1 MDHEN, CDR2 SYDVKM. The CDR3 loop spans 15 amino acids. The CDR3 spells CASSPTGQYNSPLHF. CDR3 coding DNA: TGTGCCAGCAGTCCAACCGGACAGTATAATTCACCCCTCCACTTT.

This sequence joins TRBV28 and TRBJ2-1, with TRBD2 as a possible D gene (6 bases). V was cut by 2 bases and J by 8 bases, with 22 bases left in between. Germline CDR1 MDHEN, CDR2 SYDVKM. This CDR3 comprises 17 residues. CDR3 sequence: CASSLALMASESDEQFF. The DNA for the CDR3 is TGTGCCAGCAGTTTAGCGCTCATGGCTAGCGAGTCCGATGAGCAGTTCTTC.

This clone occurred once. This chain uses TRBV11-3 with TRBJ1-1, with a tentative D call TRBD1 (5 bases). CDR1 is SGHNT and CDR2 is YENEEA in the germline V gene. The CDR3 spans 14 residues. The V and J ends lost 4 bases and 5 bases respectively, with 14 bases between them. The CDR3 DNA reads TGTGCCAGCAGCTATTCAGGGTTGGGGACTGAAGCTTTCTTT. Protein product: CASSYSGLGTEAFF.

This clone was detected only once. The gene calls are TRBV6-6 and TRBJ1-5, with D unresolved. Germline CDR1 and CDR2: MNHNY and SVGAGI (reference sequence). V was pared by 5 bases and J by 9 bases, with 8 bases between. The CDR3 sequence is 11 residues long. CDR3 coding DNA: TGTGCCAGCAGTAAAGCTTGGCCCCAGCATTTT. Residues: CASSKAWPQHF.

This clone has only a few counts. This chain uses TRBV4-1 with TRBJ1-2; tentative D call: TRBD1 (6 bases). Trimming left V 0 bases short and J 5 bases short, with 10 bases between. CDR1 and CDR2 (germline): MGHRA, YSYEKL. CDR3 length: 14 residues. The CDR3 loop reads CASSQEARGYGYTF. In DNA, the CDR3 is TGCGCCAGCAGCCAAGAGGCCAGGGGTTATGGCTACACCTTC.

The chain uses TRBV29-1 and TRBJ1-5, with 10 bases identical to TRBD1. The CDR3 sequence is 14 residues long. V trimming: 2 bases; J trimming: 4 bases; junction bases outside the gene matches: 2. Germline CDR1 SQVTM, CDR2 ANQGSEA. CDR3 DNA: TGCAGCGTTGAAACGGGACAGGGGAATCAGCCCCAGCATTTT. It encodes CSVETGQGNQPQHF.

The genes are TRBV2 and TRBJ1-6; 9 nucleotides match TRBD1. Germline CDR1 is SNHLY and CDR2 is FYNNEI. With V trimmed by 6 bases and J by 8 bases, 8 bases remained unmatched. CDR3 length: 15 residues. The CDR3 DNA is TGTGCCAGCAGCAACGGACAGGGGTCGCATTCACCCCTCCACTTT. Residues: CASSNGQGSHSPLHF.

The chain's CDR3 is CASSQGTETYEQYV. The CDR3, as DNA: TGTGCCAGCAGCCAAGGGACAGAAACCTACGAGCAGTACGTC. The rearrangement links TRBV7-6 to TRBJ2-7, with 7 bases that match TRBD1. V trimming: 5 bases; J trimming: 2 bases; junction bases outside the gene matches: 6. There are 14 residues in the CDR3. Germline CDR1 reads SGHVS; CDR2 reads FNYEAQ.